This entry lists 7 T cell receptor beta chains sequenced from one sample in a study of beta chain features in type 1 diabetes (dated by TCRdb to 2016 to 2019). Library creation used the immunoSEQ multiplex PCR assay. The entire isolated RNA was reverse transcribed using the High Capacity cDNA Reverse Transcription Kit, and thus expressed TCRB transcripts were sequenced. This immuneACCESS table, as held by TCRdb, lists in-frame sequences with V and J called but not all clones. Of the missing ones, under half trace to an unresolved V gene in checked studies; the others have no known cause. A total of roughly 170,000 clones appear in this sample, roughly an eighth of them only once. The leading ten clones occupy 0.55% to 0.8% of the sample. The sample taken for sequencing was central memory CD4+ T cells from blood. Source of these receptors: a woman between 18 and 29 years old in good health.

The chain couples TRBV28 to TRBJ2-7; D perhaps matches TRBD1 (6 bases). The CDR3 sequence is 18 residues long. Trimming cost V 5 bases and J 6 bases, with 29 bases left between them. Germline CDR1 is MDHEN and CDR2 is SYDVKM. In DNA, the CDR3 is TGTGCCAGCAGTCCAGTGGGGCAGGGGAAATTGTCGCTCTCCGAGCAGTACTTC. Its translation: CASSPVGQGKLSLSEQYF.

The sample holds a few counts of this clone. The rearrangement links TRBV5-4 to TRBJ1-1; D gene ambiguous. Trimming removed 3 bases at V and 3 bases at J, with 6 bases between. Germline CDR1 SGHNT, CDR2 YYREEE (reference sequence). This CDR3 has 12 residues. CDR3 bases: TGTGCCAGCAGCTCCCCGGACACTGAAGCTTTCTTT. It yields the protein CASSSPDTEAFF.

This clone was seen a handful of times. V is TRBV28 and J is TRBJ2-3, with D perhaps TRBD2 (6 bases). The CDR3 length is 14 residues. Trimming left V 10 bases short and J 2 bases short, with 16 bases between. Germline V gene sequence: CDR1 MDHEN, CDR2 SYDVKM. CDR3 in amino acids: CATQGLVYTDTQYF. The CDR3 bases are TGTGCCACCCAGGGACTTGTCTACACAGATACGCAGTATTTT. The full variable domain, with the rest looked up from reference TRBV28 and TRBJ2-3, is DVKVTQSSRYLVKRTGEKVFLECVQDMDHENMFWYRQDPGLGLRLIYFSYDVKMKEKGDIPEGYSVSREKKERFSLILESASTNQTSMYLCATQGLVYTDTQYFGPGTRLTVL.

A few counts support this clone. The chain employs TRBV7-2 and TRBJ2-4; D possibly corresponds to TRBD2 (5 bases). The V end was cut by 5 bases, the J end by 15 bases, with 23 bases between. Germline CDR1 is SGHTA and CDR2 is FQGNSA. There are 14 residues in the CDR3. CDR3 in DNA: TGTGCCAGCAGCCACCGAAGGGCGGGTCCCGGTTTGTACTTC. As protein: CASSHRRAGPGLYF.

The genes are TRBV18 and TRBJ2-1; 8 positions agree with TRBD1. The length of the CDR3 is 12 residues. Per germline, CDR1 KGHSH and CDR2 LQKENI. J gave up 7 bases and V 5 bases, and 1 base lay outside the gene matches. CDR3 sequence (DNA): TGTGCCAGCTCATACAGGGGGAATGAGCAGTTCTTC. The encoded protein is CASSYRGNEQFF.

This clone has more than one count but fewer than ten. The genes are TRBV18 and TRBJ2-1; no clear D. From germline, CDR1 is KGHSH and CDR2 LQKENI. This CDR3 is built from 14 residues. V was shortened by 3 bases and J by 1 base, with 7 bases between the two germline ends. The CDR3 is CASSPGGSYNEQFF. CDR3 in DNA: TGTGCCAGCTCACCCGGCGGTTCCTACAATGAGCAGTTCTTC.

The rearrangement uses TRBV29-1 and TRBJ2-7; 8 nucleotides match TRBD2. This CDR3 spans 10 amino acids. The J segment lost 8 bases and the V segment lost 5 bases, leaving 2 bases of the junction unmatched. The germline gives CDR1 SQVTM, CDR2 ANQGSEA. CDR3 sequence reads: CSVRTSQQYF. For the CDR3, the DNA is TGCAGCGTTCGGACTAGCCAGCAGTACTTC.